This T cell receptor (beta chain) was captured in a study of PD-L1 blockade in urothelial cancer. About the research overall: Patients, treated from about 2014 onward, received atezolizumab 1,200 mg intravenously every 3 weeks.

The study enrolled patients with locally advanced or metastatic urothelial carcinoma. This CDR3 spans 13 amino acids. V shed 4 bases and J shed 4 bases, with 10 bases lying between them. Germline CDR1 LGHNA, CDR2 YSLEER. The repertoire was sequenced with immunoSEQ multiplex PCR; TCRdb's copy has only in-frame clones and lacks some. In the table there are around 33,000 clones, approximately 80% of which are singletons. J is TRBJ1-1 and V is TRBV4-3; TRBD1 is a possible D gene (6 bases). The receptor's source is a man between 65 and 80 years old with urothelial cancer. Sample: PBMCs, taken around atezolizumab (anti-PD-L1) treatment. CDR3 loop: CASSRQGGTEAFF. As DNA, the CDR3 is TGCGCCAGCAGCCGTCAAGGGGGCACTGAAGCTTTCTTT.